A single sample gave rise to the 17 T cell receptor beta chains below, sequenced in a study of cytomegalovirus exposure and HLA in healthy donors. With 60 Vbeta and 13 Jbeta primers, the PCR was carried out. Generated by immunoSEQ multiplex PCR, the TCRdb table keeps only in-frame clones and is missing some. The sample has about 190,000 clones; about 13% are singletons. Input material: PBMCs. These receptors were obtained from a man aged 50 or older in good health and CMV-seropositive.

The V call is TRBV30, the J call TRBJ1-1, with TRBD1 matching over 7 bases. CDR1 is GTSNPN, CDR2 SVGIG, per germline (reference sequence). The CDR3 length is 13 residues. With 1 base clipped from V and 4 bases from J, the junction kept 3 bases outside the gene matches. CDR3 sequence: CAWSEGARTEAFF. Here the CDR3 DNA reads TGTGCCTGGAGTGAGGGGGCGCGCACTGAAGCTTTCTTT.

This clone turned up a few times. The chain joins TRBV2 to TRBJ2-1; possible D gene TRBD2, 7 bases. From germline, CDR1 is SNHLY and CDR2 FYNNEI. This CDR3 is 12 amino acids long. V was pared by 1 base and J by 12 bases, with 10 bases between. The CDR3 spells CASSEVRGGQFF. CDR3 in DNA: TGTGCCAGCAGTGAAGTTAGGGGGGGGCAGTTCTTC.

This clone appeared a few times. The V call is TRBV7-9, the J call TRBJ2-7; 9 nucleotides align to TRBD1. CDR1 SEHNR and CDR2 FQNEAQ come from the germline V gene (reference sequence). V lost 3 bases and J lost 2; bases outside the gene matches: 5. The CDR3 has 15 residues. The CDR3 spells CASSFGTGWAYEQYF. The CDR3 nucleotides read TGTGCCAGCAGCTTCGGGACAGGGTGGGCCTACGAGCAGTACTTC.

This clone occurred a few times. The genes are TRBV7-9 and TRBJ1-2; no reliable D call. The germline V and J ends were trimmed by 5 bases and 2 bases, with 9 bases remaining between them. The CDR3 totals 13 residues. CDR1 SEHNR and CDR2 FQNEAQ come from the germline V gene (reference sequence). The CDR3 spells CASSHTENYGYTF. The CDR3 bases are TGTGCCAGCAGCCATACAGAAAACTATGGCTACACCTTC.

The rearrangement uses TRBV7-9 and TRBJ1-3, with D unclear. V was pared by 5 bases and J by 4 bases, with 9 bases between. Germline lookup yields CDR1 SEHNR and CDR2 FQNEAQ (reference sequence). The CDR3 is 13 amino acids. The CDR3: CASSPVFGNTIYF. The CDR3 DNA reads as TGTGCCAGCAGCCCCGTGTTCGGAAACACCATATATTTT.

This clone was seen a handful of times. The V and J genes are TRBV6-6 and TRBJ2-1; D perhaps matches TRBD2 (6 bases). The V gene's germline CDR1 is MNHNY and CDR2 SVGAGI (reference sequence). V lost 2 bases, J lost 10 bases, and 9 bases lay in between. The CDR3 loop spans 12 amino acids. CDR3 loop: CASSYRDLEQFF. In DNA, the CDR3 is TGTGCCAGCAGTTACAGGGACTTGGAGCAGTTCTTC.

The genes are TRBV7-2 and TRBJ2-7, with D tentatively TRBD2 (6 bases). The germline V gene encodes CDR1 SGHTA and CDR2 FQGNSA. The CDR3 is 13 residues long. The V and J ends lost 4 bases and 3 bases respectively, with 10 bases between them. In DNA, the CDR3 is TGTGCCAGCAGCTCTACCGGGGGCTACGAGCAGTACTTC. It is translated as CASSSTGGYEQYF.

The rearrangement uses TRBV11-3 and TRBJ2-6; D gene uncertain. The germline CDR1 and CDR2 sequences are SGHNT and YENEEA. V was clipped by 1 base and J by 2 bases, with 9 bases between them. This CDR3 contains 16 residues. CDR3 nucleotides: TGTGCCAGCAGCTTAGTATCCGGTACTGGGGCCAACGTCCTGACTTTC. Amino acids: CASSLVSGTGANVLTF.

This clone was observed a few times. The rearrangement joins TRBV6-5 to TRBJ1-3; tentative D call: TRBD1 (5 bases). The CDR3 has 15 residues. V gave up 2 bases and J gave up 4 bases, with 12 bases separating them. Per the germline V gene, CDR1 is MNHEY and CDR2 is SVGAGI. Here the CDR3 reads CASSYDGHRGNTIYF. The CDR3, as DNA: TGTGCCAGCAGTTACGACGGACACCGGGGAAACACCATATATTTT.

The chain recombines TRBV7-2 with TRBJ1-1, with TRBD1 as a possible D gene (5 bases). There are 13 residues in the CDR3. Trimming took 3 bases from V and 1 from J, leaving 6 bases between them. The germline V gene has CDR1 SGHTA and CDR2 FQGNSA. The CDR3 sequence: CASSFQGNTEAFF. The CDR3, as DNA: TGTGCCAGCAGCTTCCAGGGGAACACTGAAGCTTTCTTT.

V gene TRBV5-1 combines with J gene TRBJ1-1; 8 positions match TRBD1. The CDR3 length is 13 residues. After removal of 4 bases from V and 5 bases from J, the junction contained 4 bases not matched to a gene. The germline CDR1 and CDR2 sequences are SGHRS and YFSETQ. CDR3 in DNA: TGCGCCAGCAGCGCACAGGGGGGGACTGAAGCTTTCTTT. It specifies CASSAQGGTEAFF.

This clone was counted only a few times. Other DNA sequences in the same sample also yield this CDR3. This chain links TRBV6-1 with TRBJ1-5, with a possible D match to TRBD1 (6 bases). The CDR3 spans 13 residues. CDR1 and CDR2 from the germline V gene are MNHNS and SASEGT. Trimming stripped 7 bases from V and 6 bases from J, with 13 bases between. In nucleotides, the CDR3 is TGTGCCAGCATAGGGGGAGCCGGTCAGCCCCAGCATTTT. Encoded protein: CASIGGAGQPQHF.

The genes are TRBV19 and TRBJ1-1; 7 bases align to TRBD1. The trim removed 4 bases at V and 5 bases at J, leaving 10 bases unmatched. The CDR3 loop spans 15 amino acids. CDR1 is LNHDA and CDR2 is SQIVND in the germline V gene (reference sequence). For the CDR3, the DNA is TGTGCCAGTAGTAGGTTTCGACAGGGAGGAACTGAAGCTTTCTTT. It codes for CASSRFRQGGTEAFF.

This chain joins TRBV7-6 and TRBJ2-1, with 7 bases matching TRBD1. The CDR3 is 13 residues long. The V gene end was trimmed by 4 bases and the J gene end by 7 bases; junction bases not matched to a gene: 4. The germline V gene has CDR1 SGHVS and CDR2 FNYEAQ. DNA of the CDR3: TGTGCCAGCAGCTCGACAGGGTTGAATGAGCAGTTCTTC. Encoded protein: CASSSTGLNEQFF.

The V and J genes are TRBV23-1 and TRBJ1-2; D is possibly TRBD1 (5 bases). TRBV23-1 is annotated as an ORF whose role is uncertain. This CDR3 contains 15 residues. The V and J ends lost 9 bases and 0 bases respectively, with 17 bases between them. The CDR3 here is CAREAGTGANYGYTF. In DNA, the CDR3 is TGCGCCAGGGAGGCAGGGACGGGAGCTAACTATGGCTACACCTTC.

V is TRBV5-8 and J is TRBJ1-5; maybe TRBD1 (5 bases). From germline, CDR1 is SGHTS and CDR2 YDEGEE. The length of the CDR3 is 14 residues. Trimming pared 0 bases from V and 3 bases from J, leaving 7 bases between. Here the CDR3 DNA reads TGTGCCAGCAGCTTGGGACAGCTCAATCAGCCCCAGCATTTT. Translation: CASSLGQLNQPQHF.

This clone has a handful of counts. As the CDR3 is not closed by the conserved phenylalanine or tryptophan, this likely results from a read error. CDR3 DNA sequence: TGCGCCAGCAGCCAGACAGGGGCTACTAACTATGGCTACACCCTC. It yields the protein CASSQTGATNYGYTL. J is TRBJ1-2 and V is TRBV5-1; TRBD1 matches at 8 bases. The germline CDR1 and CDR2 sequences are SGHRS and YFSETQ. This CDR3 contains 15 residues. V gave up 4 bases and J gave up 0 bases; unmatched junction bases: 5.